Below are 14 T cell receptor beta chains sequenced from a single sample in a study of beta chain features in type 1 diabetes. Findings of the study overall: Researchers report that Type 1 diabetes patients had moderately but significantly shorter TCRB CDR3s across all four CD4+ subsets.

These TCRs' antigens remain unknown. Every bit of the isolated RNA underwent reverse transcription, so sequencing read expressed TCRB transcripts. Some clones are missing from TCRdb's copy, which holds only in-frame ones; the method was immunoSEQ multiplex PCR. The table shows some 700,000 clones, with around 15% occurring only once. The sequencing sample was made of naive CD4+ T cells from blood. These receptors were taken from a man aged 18 to 29 with type 1 diabetes.

The chain joins TRBV14 to TRBJ1-2; unclear D gene. Germline V gives CDR1 SGHDN, CDR2 FVKESK. There are 13 residues in the CDR3. Trimming took off 2 bases at V and 2 bases at J, with 6 bases between the two ends. CDR3 DNA sequence: TGTGCCAGCAGCCAACAGGAAAACTATGGCTACACCTTC. This gives the protein CASSQQENYGYTF.

This clone has only a few counts. V is TRBV7-2 and J is TRBJ2-1; possibly TRBD1 or TRBD2 for D (5 bases each). V lost 5 bases and J 9 bases, leaving 14 bases between the germline ends. The CDR3 runs to 13 residues. Per the germline V gene, CDR1 is SGHTA and CDR2 is FQGNSA. In nucleotides, the CDR3 is TGTGCCAGCAGCCCTACGGGGCTCGTTGAGCAGTTCTTC. It yields the protein CASSPTGLVEQFF.

The J gene is TRBJ1-1, the V gene TRBV2; a possible D gene is TRBD1 (6 bases). The CDR3 is 12 amino acids. The V end lost 6 bases, the J end lost 5 bases, and 10 bases lay between the germline ends. In germline, CDR1 is SNHLY, CDR2 FYNNEI. CDR3 loop: CASSRGSTEAFF. CDR3 bases: TGTGCCAGCAGCAGGGGAAGTACTGAAGCTTTCTTT.

V usage is TRBV5-6 and J usage is TRBJ2-7; 11 nucleotides align to TRBD1. J was trimmed by 0 bases and V by 4 bases; bases with no gene match: 3. Germline V gives CDR1 SGHDT, CDR2 YYEEEE. The CDR3 is made up of 15 amino acids. This chain's CDR3 is CASSPGQGDSYEQYF. CDR3 DNA: TGTGCCAGCAGCCCGGGACAGGGGGACTCCTACGAGCAGTACTTC.

A few counts support this clone. The rearrangement joins TRBV7-3 to TRBJ2-5, with 9 bases fitting TRBD2. CDR1 and CDR2 from the germline V gene are SGHTA and FQGTGA. This CDR3 has 15 amino acids. Trimming cost V 1 base and J 2 bases; bases outside gene matches: 2. The CDR3 region is CASSLSSGGQETQYF. Here the CDR3 DNA reads TGTGCCAGCAGCTTAAGTAGCGGGGGACAAGAGACCCAGTACTTC.

This clone turned up a few times. V gene TRBV27 combines with J gene TRBJ2-1; D remains ambiguous. Per germline, CDR1 MNHEY and CDR2 SMNVEV (reference sequence). The V end was cut by 3 bases, the J end by 8 bases, with 5 bases between. This CDR3 spans 11 amino acids. This chain's CDR3 is CASSFHYEQFF. The CDR3 region has the DNA TGTGCCAGCAGTTTTCACTATGAGCAGTTCTTC.

The sample holds many counts of this clone. This sample includes further DNA sequences coding for the same CDR3. The V and J genes are TRBV28 and TRBJ2-5; D is unclear. This CDR3 contains 12 residues. CDR1 and CDR2 from the germline V gene are MDHEN and SYDVKM. The ends were cut back, 6 bases at V and 0 bases at J, with 5 bases in the middle. The CDR3 loop reads CASSRDQETQYF. CDR3 sequence (DNA): TGTGCCAGCAGCCGGGACCAAGAGACCCAGTACTTC.

CDR3 in amino acids: CATSGVGGIPYEQYF. The CDR3 region has the DNA TGTGCCACCAGCGGCGTCGGGGGGATTCCCTACGAGCAGTACTTC. The chain uses TRBV15 and TRBJ2-7; 7 positions match TRBD2. Germline V gene data show CDR1 as LNHNV and CDR2 as YYDKDF (reference sequence). CDR3 size: 15 residues. The junction had 9 bases not matched to a gene; V was cut back by 5 bases and J by 2 bases.

This clone has a handful of counts. The V and J genes are TRBV2 and TRBJ1-2; D call uncertain. CDR3 length equals 14 residues. Trimming took off 4 bases at V and 2 bases at J, with 11 bases between the two ends. CDR1 is SNHLY, CDR2 FYNNEI, per germline. CDR3 sequence: CASSVEGENYGYTF. The CDR3, as DNA: TGTGCCAGCAGTGTAGAAGGCGAGAACTATGGCTACACCTTC.

The chain links TRBV18 to TRBJ1-2; D is undetermined. This CDR3 region has 13 residues. CDR1 is KGHSH, CDR2 LQKENI, per germline. Trimming stripped 6 bases from V and 3 bases from J, with 11 bases between. CDR3 sequence: CASSPDVDYGYTF. The CDR3, as DNA: TGTGCCAGCTCCCCTGACGTGGACTATGGCTACACCTTC.

The chain recombines TRBV30 with TRBJ2-3; no definite D call. Germline values: CDR1 GTSNPN, CDR2 SVGIG (reference sequence). Trimming stripped 0 bases from V and 2 bases from J, with 12 bases between. This CDR3 has 15 amino acids. The CDR3 sequence: CAWSVQMAVTDTQYF. The CDR3 bases are TGTGCCTGGAGTGTACAGATGGCAGTCACAGATACGCAGTATTTT.

In this sample, this clone turned up a few times. This chain joins TRBV15 and TRBJ2-4; TRBD2 matches at 7 bases. CDR3 length: 19 amino acids. The ends lost 1 base at V and 0 bases at J; junction bases unmatched: 12. CDR1 LNHNV and CDR2 YYDKDF come from the germline V gene (reference sequence). CDR3 DNA: TGTGCCACCAGCAGAGTTGGACTAGTGGGGGGTTTAGCCAAAAACATTCAGTACTTC. Its protein product is CATSRVGLVGGLAKNIQYF.

This clone was seen a few times. This chain links TRBV19 with TRBJ2-2; TRBD1 might be the D (6 bases). CDR3 length: 14 residues. V was clipped by 2 bases and J by 7 bases, with 11 bases between them. Germline V gives CDR1 LNHDA, CDR2 SQIVND (reference sequence). CDR3 region: CASSISDSGGELFF. CDR3 DNA sequence: TGTGCCAGTAGTATATCGGACAGTGGCGGGGAGCTGTTTTTT.

This clone was seen a few times. The chain joins TRBV7-2 to TRBJ1-2, with D maybe TRBD1 (6 bases). The CDR3 contains 13 residues. V lost 1 base to trimming and J lost 7 bases, with 10 bases between them. Germline V gene sequence: CDR1 SGHTA, CDR2 FQGNSA. Here the CDR3 DNA reads TGTGCCAGCAGCTTAGGGACAGTGAGTGGCTACACCTTC. This sequence encodes CASSLGTVSGYTF.